This paragraph covers one T cell receptor beta chain sequence. No antigen is known for it. A read error may produce the germline difference seen at one junction end. This sample was taken from a study of blood T cells in healthy people across ages. The second PCR ran roughly 7 to 12 cycles with a sample-barcoded 5' primer and J-beta primers. TCRdb used MiXCR to reprocess the 5' RACE reads, holding one entry per CDR3 protein. The repertoire consists of 650,000 to 1,000,000 distinct CDR3 sequences, with around 36% occurring once and the leading ten covering around 13%. CDR3 length equals 13 residues. Germline lookup yields CDR1 MNHEY and CDR2 SVGAGI. Broader study findings: Both naive CD4+ cell counts and diversity were greater in long-lived donors than in aged donors.

Specimen: blood. The TCR sequence derives from a man aged 18 to 35 in good health. This chain joins TRBV6-5 and TRBJ2-7, with D perhaps assigned TRBD1 or TRBD2 (6 bases each). The CDR3 DNA reads as TGTGCCAGCAGGGGGGGCAGCTCCTACGGGCAGTACTTC. Translated: CASRGGSSYGQYF.